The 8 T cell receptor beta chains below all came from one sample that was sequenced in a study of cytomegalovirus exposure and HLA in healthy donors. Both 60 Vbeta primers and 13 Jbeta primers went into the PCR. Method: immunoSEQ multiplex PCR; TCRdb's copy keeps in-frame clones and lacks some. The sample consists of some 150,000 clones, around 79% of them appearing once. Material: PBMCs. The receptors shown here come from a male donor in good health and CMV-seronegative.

In DNA, the CDR3 is TGTGCCAGCAGCGTCAGCAGGGGACAAGAGACCCAGTACTTC. It encodes CASSVSRGQETQYF. V is TRBV7-3 and J is TRBJ2-5, with D possibly being TRBD1 (6 bases). The germline gives CDR1 SGHTA, CDR2 FQGTGA. Trimming removed 5 bases from V and 2 bases from J, with 12 bases in between. The CDR3 totals 14 residues.

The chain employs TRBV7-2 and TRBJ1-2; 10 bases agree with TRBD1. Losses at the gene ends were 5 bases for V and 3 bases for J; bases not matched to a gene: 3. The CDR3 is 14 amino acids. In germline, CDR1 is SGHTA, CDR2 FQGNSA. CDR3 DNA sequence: TGTGCCAGCAGCCAAGGACAGGGGGACTATGGCTACACCTTC. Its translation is CASSQGQGDYGYTF.

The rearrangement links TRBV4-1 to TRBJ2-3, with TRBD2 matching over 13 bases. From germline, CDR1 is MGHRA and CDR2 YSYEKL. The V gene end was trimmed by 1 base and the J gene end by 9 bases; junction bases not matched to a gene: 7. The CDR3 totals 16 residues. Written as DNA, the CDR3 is TGCGCCAGCAGCCAAGCACTAGCGGGAGGGCCAGGGACGCAGTATTTT. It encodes CASSQALAGGPGTQYF.

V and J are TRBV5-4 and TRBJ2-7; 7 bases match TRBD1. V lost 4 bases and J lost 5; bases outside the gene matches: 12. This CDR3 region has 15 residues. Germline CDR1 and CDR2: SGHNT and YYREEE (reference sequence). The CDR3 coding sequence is TGTGCCAGCAGCCGTGCCGGGACAGAAAGCCACGAGCAGTACTTC. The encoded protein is CASSRAGTESHEQYF. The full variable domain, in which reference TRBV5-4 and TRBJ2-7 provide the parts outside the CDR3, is ETGVTQSPTHLIKTRGQQVTLRCSSQSGHNTVSWYQQALGQGPQFIFQYYREEENGRGNFPPRFSGLQFPNYSSELNVNALELDDSALYLCASSRAGTESHEQYFGPGTRLTVT.

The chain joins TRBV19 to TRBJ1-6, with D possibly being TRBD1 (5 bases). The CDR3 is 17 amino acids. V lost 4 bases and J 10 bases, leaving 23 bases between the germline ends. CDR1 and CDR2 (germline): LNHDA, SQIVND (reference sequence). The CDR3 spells CASSTPGQGGGGSPLHF. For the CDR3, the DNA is TGTGCCAGTAGTACACCGGGCCAGGGAGGAGGAGGATCACCCCTCCACTTT.

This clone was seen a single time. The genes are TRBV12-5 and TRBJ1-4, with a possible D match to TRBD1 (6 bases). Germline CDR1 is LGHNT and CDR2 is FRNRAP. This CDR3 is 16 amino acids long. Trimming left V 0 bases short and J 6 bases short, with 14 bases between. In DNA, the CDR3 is TGTGCTAGTGGTTTGGTGGCAGGGGATCCGGATGAAAAACTGTTTTTT. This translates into CASGLVAGDPDEKLFF.

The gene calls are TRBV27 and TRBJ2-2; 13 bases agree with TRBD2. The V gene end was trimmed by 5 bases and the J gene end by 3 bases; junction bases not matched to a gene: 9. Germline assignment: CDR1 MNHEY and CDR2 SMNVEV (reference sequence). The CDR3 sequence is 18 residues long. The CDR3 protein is CASSPPVGLAGYTGELFF. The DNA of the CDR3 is TGTGCCAGCAGTCCACCCGTGGGACTAGCGGGATACACCGGGGAGCTGTTTTTT.

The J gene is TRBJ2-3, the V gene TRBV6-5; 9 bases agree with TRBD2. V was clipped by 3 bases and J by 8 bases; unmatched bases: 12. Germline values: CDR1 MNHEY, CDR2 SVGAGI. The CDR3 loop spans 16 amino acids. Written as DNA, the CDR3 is TGTGCCAGCAGTTATTCTCCTAGCGGGAAAGGGCGTACGCAGTATTTT. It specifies CASSYSPSGKGRTQYF.